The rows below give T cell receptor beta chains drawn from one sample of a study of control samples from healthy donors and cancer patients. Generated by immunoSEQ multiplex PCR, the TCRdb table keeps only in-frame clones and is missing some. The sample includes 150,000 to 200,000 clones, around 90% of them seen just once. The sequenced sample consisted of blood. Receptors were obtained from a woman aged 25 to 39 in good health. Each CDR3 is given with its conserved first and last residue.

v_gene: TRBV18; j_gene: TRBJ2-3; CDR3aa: CASSPSFGVDTQYF
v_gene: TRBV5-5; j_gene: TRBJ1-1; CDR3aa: CASTQWDGFNTEAFF
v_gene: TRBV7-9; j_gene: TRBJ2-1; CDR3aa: CASSRIRNEQFF
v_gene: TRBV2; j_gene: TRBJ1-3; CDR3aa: CASSEGTAGNTIYF
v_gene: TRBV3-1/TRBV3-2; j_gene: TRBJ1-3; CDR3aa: CASSPPGIRSGNTIYF
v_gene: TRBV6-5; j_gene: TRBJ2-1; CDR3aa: CATRQGEKNEQFF
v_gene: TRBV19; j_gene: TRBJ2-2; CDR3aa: CASQLYRNTGELFF
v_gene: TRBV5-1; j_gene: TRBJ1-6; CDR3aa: CASSLVGGSYNSPLHF
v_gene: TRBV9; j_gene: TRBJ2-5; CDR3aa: CASSVQGWETQYF
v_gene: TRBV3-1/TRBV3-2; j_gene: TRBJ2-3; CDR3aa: CASSHSGEADTQYF
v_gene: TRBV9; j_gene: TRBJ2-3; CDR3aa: CASSGSSGRPDTQYF
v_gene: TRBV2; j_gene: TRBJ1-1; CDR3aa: CASSEGRGRTEAFF
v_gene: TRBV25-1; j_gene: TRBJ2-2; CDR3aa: CASTGQGAGELFF
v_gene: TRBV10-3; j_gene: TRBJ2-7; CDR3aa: CAISESFGGRSYEQYF
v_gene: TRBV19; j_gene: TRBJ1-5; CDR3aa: CAGGPGQGQYSNQPQHF
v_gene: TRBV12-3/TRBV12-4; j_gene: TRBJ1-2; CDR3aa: CASSHRQGRGYTF
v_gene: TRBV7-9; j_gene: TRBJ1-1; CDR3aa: CASSTTADRNTEAFF
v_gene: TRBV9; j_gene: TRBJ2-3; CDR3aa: CASSVAPGALDTQYF
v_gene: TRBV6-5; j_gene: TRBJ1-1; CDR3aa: CASRPMTPNTEAFF
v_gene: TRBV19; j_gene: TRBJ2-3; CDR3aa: CASSIDRARPQYF
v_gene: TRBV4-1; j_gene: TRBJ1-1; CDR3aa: CASSLLGRDRGTEAFF
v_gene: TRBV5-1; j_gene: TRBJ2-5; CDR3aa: CASSLGGTVQETQYF
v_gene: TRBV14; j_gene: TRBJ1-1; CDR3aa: CASSQGQGGGTEAFF
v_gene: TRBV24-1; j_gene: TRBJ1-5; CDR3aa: CATADPRGDQPQHF
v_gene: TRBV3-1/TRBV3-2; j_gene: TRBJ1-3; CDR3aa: CASSQGRVTGNTIYF